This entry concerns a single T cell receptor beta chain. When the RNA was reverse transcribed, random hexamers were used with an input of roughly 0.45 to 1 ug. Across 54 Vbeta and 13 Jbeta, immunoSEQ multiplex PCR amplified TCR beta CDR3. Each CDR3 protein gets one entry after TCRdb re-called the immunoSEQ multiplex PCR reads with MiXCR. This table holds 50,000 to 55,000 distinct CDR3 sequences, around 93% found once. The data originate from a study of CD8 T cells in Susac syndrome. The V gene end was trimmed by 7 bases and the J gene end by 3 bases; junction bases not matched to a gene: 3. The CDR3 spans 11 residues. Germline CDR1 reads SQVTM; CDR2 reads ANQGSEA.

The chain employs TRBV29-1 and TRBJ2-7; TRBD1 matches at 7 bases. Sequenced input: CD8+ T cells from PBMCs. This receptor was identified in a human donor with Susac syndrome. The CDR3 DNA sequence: TGCAGCGCCTGGGACAGCTACGAGCAGTACTTC. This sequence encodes CSAWDSYEQYF.